The 29 T cell receptor beta chains listed next were all sequenced from one sample in a study of control samples from healthy donors and cancer patients. Sequencing was performed with immunoSEQ multiplex PCR; in TCRdb, only in-frame clones are kept and a portion is missing. The sample contains approximately 97,000 clones, 88% of which appear only once. Material: blood. The receptors shown here come from a man aged 25 to 45 in good health.

This chain connects TRBV4-3 to TRBJ2-7; perhaps D is TRBD1 or TRBD2 (5 bases each). Germline values: CDR1 LGHNA, CDR2 YSLEER. The CDR3 consists of 15 residues. Trimming left V 1 base short and J 4 bases short, with 14 bases between. This CDR3 is CASSQAGSGFYEQYF. The CDR3 nucleotides read TGCGCCAGCAGCCAAGCGGGGTCAGGGTTTTACGAGCAGTACTTC.

V usage is TRBV2 and J usage is TRBJ2-3; D is tentatively TRBD1 or TRBD2 (5 bases each). Looked up from germline, CDR1 is SNHLY and CDR2 is FYNNEI. The length of the CDR3 is 18 residues. V was cut by 6 bases and J by 1 base, with 23 bases left in between. The CDR3 sequence: CASSPRGGRKAGTDTQYF. In DNA, the CDR3 is TGTGCCAGCAGCCCCCGTGGGGGACGAAAGGCTGGCACAGATACGCAGTATTTT.

The rearrangement joins TRBV5-4 to TRBJ1-2; no clear D gene. This CDR3 has 13 amino acids. Per germline, CDR1 SGHNT and CDR2 YYREEE (reference sequence). V lost 2 bases to trimming and J lost 1 base, with 6 bases between them. The CDR3 DNA is TGTGCCAGCAGCTTTACAGATAACTATGGCTACACCTTC. It specifies CASSFTDNYGYTF.

CDR3 loop: CASSQGERIVTGELFF. The CDR3, as DNA: TGTGCCAGCAGCCAAGGGGAGCGGATCGTCACCGGGGAGCTGTTTTTT. The V call is TRBV4-2, the J call TRBJ2-2, with D possibly matching TRBD2 (5 bases). CDR1 and CDR2 from the germline V gene are LGHNA and YNFKEQ. V was clipped by 1 base and J by 4 bases, with 13 bases between them. This CDR3 has 16 residues.

V usage is TRBV11-2 and J usage is TRBJ1-1; 8 nucleotides align to TRBD1. Unmatched junction bases numbered 0, after V lost 0 bases and J lost 6 bases. This CDR3 is built from 13 residues. Looked up from germline, CDR1 is SGHAT and CDR2 is FQNNGV. The CDR3 DNA is TGTGCCAGCAGCTTAGACAGGGGGCCTGAAGCTTTCTTT. This codes for CASSLDRGPEAFF.

This clone was recorded a few times. V and J are TRBV7-9 and TRBJ1-6; D uncertain. The V end lost 2 bases, the J end lost 6 bases, and 2 bases lay between the germline ends. Germline-derived CDR1 and CDR2 are SEHNR and FQNEAQ (reference sequence). This CDR3 comprises 12 residues. CDR3: CASSLRNSPLHF. In nucleotides, the CDR3 is TGTGCCAGCAGCTTACGTAATTCACCCCTCCACTTT.

The genes are TRBV4-2 and TRBJ2-6; TRBD2 agrees at 13 bases. V was clipped by 4 bases and J by 2 bases; unmatched bases: 5. CDR3 size: 18 residues. Germline lookup yields CDR1 LGHNA and CDR2 YNFKEQ. The CDR3 spells CASSRRTSGSPGANVLTF. The CDR3 region has the DNA TGTGCCAGCAGCCGAAGGACTAGCGGGAGCCCTGGGGCCAACGTCCTGACTTTC.

V and J are TRBV6-1 and TRBJ1-1; D is uncertain. V was clipped by 1 base and J by 5 bases, with 8 bases between them. CDR3 size: 13 residues. Per the germline V gene, CDR1 is MNHNS and CDR2 is SASEGT. The CDR3 here is CASSEGLRTEAFF. The DNA of the CDR3 is TGTGCCAGCAGTGAAGGCCTCAGGACTGAAGCTTTCTTT.

The rearrangement uses TRBV24-1 and TRBJ2-3, with TRBD1 as a possible D gene (5 bases). Per germline, CDR1 KGHDR and CDR2 SFDVKD. The germline V and J ends were trimmed by 2 bases and 4 bases, with 12 bases remaining between them. This CDR3 has 15 residues. The CDR3 DNA is TGTGCCACCAGTGATTATAGGCAGGGTGCAGATACGCAGTATTTT. It encodes CATSDYRQGADTQYF.

This clone has more than one count but fewer than ten. The chain joins TRBV27 to TRBJ2-7, with D possibly being TRBD1 or TRBD2 (5 bases each). This CDR3 spans 16 amino acids. Germline loops: CDR1 MNHEY, CDR2 SMNVEV (reference sequence). V dropped 2 bases and J dropped 7 bases, with 21 bases sitting between them. The CDR3 coding sequence is TGTGCCAGCAGTTTACTCCCTACCGGGATGAGGGGAGAGCAGTACTTC. Its translation: CASSLLPTGMRGEQYF.

The chain joins TRBV14 to TRBJ2-1, with 7 bases matching TRBD2. Germline CDR1 reads SGHDN; CDR2 reads FVKESK. The CDR3 has 17 amino acids. V was clipped by 1 base and J by 7 bases; unmatched bases: 13. The CDR3 region is CASSQVSTRDYPNEQFF. The CDR3 nucleotides read TGTGCCAGCAGCCAAGTCTCAACCCGGGACTACCCTAATGAGCAGTTCTTC. Supplemented by reference TRBV14 and TRBJ2-1, the full variable domain reads EAGVTQFPSHSVIEKGQTVTLRCDPISGHDNLYWYRRVMGKEIKFLLHFVKESKQDESGMPNNRFLAERTGGTYSTLKVQPAELEDSGVYFCASSQVSTRDYPNEQFFGPGTRLTVL.

The rearrangement joins TRBV15 to TRBJ2-5; weak D call: TRBD1 (6 bases). V was trimmed by 5 bases and J by 5 bases, leaving 12 bases between them. CDR1 LNHNV and CDR2 YYDKDF come from the germline V gene (reference sequence). The CDR3 is made up of 13 amino acids. CDR3 coding DNA: TGTGCCACCAGCGGGGGCGGAGAGGAGACCCAGTACTTC. Its protein is CATSGGGEETQYF.

The V and J genes are TRBV4-2 and TRBJ2-1; D is ambiguous. The CDR3 runs 15 residues. The ends were cut back, 1 base at V and 4 bases at J, with 11 bases in the middle. Germline values: CDR1 LGHNA, CDR2 YNFKEQ. The CDR3 nucleotides read TGTGCCAGCAGCCAAGCAGTGGGATTTTACAATGAGCAGTTCTTC. Amino acids: CASSQAVGFYNEQFF.

The rearrangement links TRBV9 to TRBJ2-1; 8 bases fit TRBD1. The CDR3 has 16 amino acids. Trimming at V came to 3 bases and at J to 7 bases, leaving 12 bases not matched to a gene. Per the germline V gene, CDR1 is SGDLS and CDR2 is YYNGEE. The CDR3 here is CASSASTTGEVNEQFF. The CDR3 DNA reads as TGTGCCAGCAGCGCCTCTACGACAGGGGAAGTAAATGAGCAGTTCTTC.

This clone is a singleton in its sample. CDR3 region: CASITRRALSYNEQFF. The CDR3 coding sequence is TGTGCCAGCATTACTAGACGTGCCCTATCCTACAATGAGCAGTTCTTC. The chain uses TRBV9 and TRBJ2-1, with D perhaps TRBD2 (5 bases). Between the trimmed V and J ends, which lost 6 bases and 1 base, there was a span of 17 bases. CDR1 SGDLS and CDR2 YYNGEE come from the germline V gene. This CDR3 contains 16 residues.

The gene calls are TRBV12-3 or TRBV12-4 and TRBJ2-5; D ambiguous. V was cut by 7 bases and J by 9 bases, with 15 bases left in between. The CDR3 covers 12 residues. The chain's CDR3 is CASTSLGLPQYF. In nucleotides, the CDR3 is TGTGCCAGCACCTCACTTGGGCTTCCCCAGTACTTC.

This chain joins TRBV27 and TRBJ2-7; 7 bases are shared with TRBD2. The trim removed 3 bases at V and 3 bases at J, leaving 11 bases unmatched. CDR1 is MNHEY, CDR2 SMNVEV, per germline (reference sequence). The CDR3 has 16 amino acids. The chain's CDR3 is CASSFGQGSGYYEQYF. In DNA form, the CDR3 reads TGTGCCAGCAGTTTTGGCCAGGGTAGCGGGTACTACGAGCAGTACTTC.

The chain has TRBV27 and TRBJ2-2, with 7 bases lining up with TRBD2. Germline lookup yields CDR1 MNHEY and CDR2 SMNVEV (reference sequence). The ends lost 6 bases at V and 5 bases at J; junction bases unmatched: 12. The CDR3 runs 16 residues. CDR3 protein: CASRPEAGVKTGELFF. In nucleotides, the CDR3 is TGTGCCAGCAGGCCCGAGGCGGGGGTGAAGACCGGGGAGCTGTTTTTT.

This chain links TRBV19 with TRBJ2-1; D gene ambiguous. The CDR3 is 13 amino acids. From germline, CDR1 is LNHDA and CDR2 SQIVND (reference sequence). V lost 8 bases to trimming and J lost 0 bases, with 8 bases between them. In nucleotides, the CDR3 is TGTGCCAGTGGGTCTAGCTCCTACAATGAGCAGTTCTTC. Translating it yields CASGSSSYNEQFF.

The chain couples TRBV28 to TRBJ1-2, with TRBD1 identical over 8 bases. V shed 10 bases, J shed 5 bases, and the junction held 6 bases outside the gene matches. Germline V lookup: CDR1 MDHEN, CDR2 SYDVKM. The CDR3 covers 12 residues. The CDR3 DNA follows: TGTGCCACACAGACAGGGGAATATGGCTACACCTTC. It translates to CATQTGEYGYTF.

This clone has only a few counts. The chain has TRBV29-1 and TRBJ1-1; no reliable D call. V dropped 4 bases and J dropped 1 base, with 1 base sitting between them. The CDR3 is 10 residues long. Germline CDR1 reads SQVTM; CDR2 reads ANQGSEA. The CDR3 coding sequence is TGCAGCGTTGGGAACACTGAAGCTTTCTTT. Residues: CSVGNTEAFF.

CDR3 amino acids: CALGGVYTEAFF. The CDR3 DNA reads as TGTGCCCTGGGGGGCGTCTACACTGAAGCTTTCTTT. The rearrangement uses TRBV30 and TRBJ1-1, with a weak D call TRBD1 (6 bases). The CDR3 contains 12 residues. Trimming took off 8 bases at V and 3 bases at J, with 13 bases between the two ends. Germline V gene lookup returns CDR1 GTSNPN and CDR2 SVGIG (reference sequence).

This chain connects TRBV11-2 to TRBJ2-2; TRBD2 aligns across 8 bases. Per germline, CDR1 SGHAT and CDR2 FQNNGV. CDR3 length: 16 amino acids. V lost 0 bases, J lost 4 bases, and 4 bases stayed unmatched. The CDR3 loop reads CASSLEATSATGELFF. The CDR3 region has the DNA TGTGCCAGCAGCTTAGAGGCGACTAGCGCCACCGGGGAGCTGTTTTTT. Supplemented by reference TRBV11-2 and TRBJ2-2, the full variable domain reads EAGVAQSPRYKIIEKRQSVAFWCNPISGHATLYWYQQILGQGPKLLIQFQNNGVVDDSQLPKDRFSAERLKGVDSTLKIQPAKLEDSAVYLCASSLEATSATGELFFGEGSRLTVL.

The chain joins TRBV5-1 to TRBJ2-1; D possibly corresponds to TRBD2 (6 bases). The CDR3 runs 15 residues. Germline values: CDR1 SGHRS, CDR2 YFSETQ. The V and J ends lost 0 bases and 5 bases respectively, with 12 bases between them. The DNA for the CDR3 is TGCGCCAGCAGCTTGGGTAGCGGAGCTCACAATGAGCAGTTCTTC. As protein: CASSLGSGAHNEQFF.

The CDR3 loop reads CASSKACSWRNYGYTF. In DNA form, the CDR3 reads TGTGCCAGCAGCAAAGCGTGTTCGTGGCGAAACTATGGCTACACCTTC. This rearrangement joins TRBV21-1 to TRBJ1-2. TRBV21-1 is listed as a pseudogene. CDR3 length equals 16 residues.

The chain combines TRBV7-2 with TRBJ2-5; D might be TRBD1 or TRBD2, each matching 6 bases. Germline V gene lookup returns CDR1 SGHTA and CDR2 FQGNSA. V was shortened by 4 bases and J by 4 bases, with 16 bases between the two germline ends. The CDR3 totals 15 residues. CDR3 nucleotides: TGTGCCAGCAGCTCCCTGACAGGAGGGGGAGAGACCCAGTACTTC. It codes for CASSSLTGGGETQYF.

V is TRBV11-2 and J is TRBJ2-1; no firm D call. The V end lost 3 bases, the J end lost 0 bases, and 12 bases lay between the germline ends. The CDR3 has 16 residues. Looked up from germline, CDR1 is SGHAT and CDR2 is FQNNGV. The DNA of the CDR3 is TGTGCCAGCAGCTTGCGCGATCCCAGCTCCTACAATGAGCAGTTCTTC. Translating it yields CASSLRDPSSYNEQFF.

The chain couples TRBV7-9 to TRBJ2-7, with D hard to call. Germline V gene data show CDR1 as SEHNR and CDR2 as FQNEAQ (reference sequence). Trimming cost V 1 base and J 5 bases, with 6 bases left between them. The CDR3 covers 12 residues. CDR3 loop: CASSLDWHEQYF. Written as DNA, the CDR3 is TGTGCCAGCAGCTTAGACTGGCACGAGCAGTACTTC.

The chain links TRBV2 to TRBJ2-3; no firm D call. The CDR3 consists of 12 residues. The V gene's germline CDR1 is SNHLY and CDR2 FYNNEI. Trimming took 7 bases from V and 6 from J, leaving 11 bases between them. CDR3 sequence: CASNDFGDTQYF. In DNA form, the CDR3 reads TGTGCCAGCAACGACTTCGGGGATACGCAGTATTTT.